This T cell receptor beta chain was identified during a study of cytomegalovirus exposure and HLA in healthy donors. Findings and caveats of the study: As a later analysis showed, a missense DCLRE1C variant was linked to trimming of TCR beta V- and J-genes. Rarity held for most TCR sequences, but there were some public TCRs that occurred in many donors.

PCR involved 60 Vbeta and 13 Jbeta primers. Original data processing: Later analysis identified 65 million to 80 million unique TCR beta chains, about 10 million shared. Libraries were prepared by immunoSEQ multiplex PCR; TCRdb keeps only in-frame clonotypes and omits some of them. V, J and clone size reflect that table, while D and trimming were determined from the DNA. The data hold some 110,000 clones, with roughly 82% observed a single time. A word on this clone: Its antigen remains unknown.

There are 12 residues in the CDR3. The TCR was taken from a male donor in good health and CMV-seropositive. The genes are TRBV23-1 and TRBJ2-3; TRBD2 agrees at 12 bases. TRBV23-1 is noted as an ORF with a role that remains uncertain. The sample consisted of PBMCs. The CDR3 nucleotides are TGCGCTATCCCGACTAGCGGGAGCGCGCAGTATTTT. This sequence encodes CAIPTSGSAQYF.